The clone carrying this T cell receptor beta chain came up many times. PCR was performed a second time for about 6 to 12 cycles using a sample-barcoded 5' primer and a J-beta primer mix. TCRdb fed the 5' RACE reads into MiXCR, producing one record per CDR3 protein. The sample carries 760,000 or so distinct CDR3 sequences, roughly 25% recorded once. The data originate from a study of blood T cells in healthy people across ages. This CDR3 has 17 amino acids. The trim removed 6 bases at V and 2 bases at J, leaving 10 bases unmatched. These data were also filed under a second study, of T cells of mothers and their children. That study reports: Over 8 million TCR beta CDR3 reads were obtained from each mother, and about 3 million from each child. Similar thymic selection effects on TCR recombination output appear in pairs, both related and unrelated.

The material sequenced was blood. This sequence originates from a boy aged 5 to 17 in good health. This rearrangement joins TRBV12-3 or TRBV12-4 to TRBJ2-3, with 11 bases aligning to TRBD1. CDR3 sequence (DNA): TGTGCCAGCAGGCTATCCGGGACAGGGGGGACCACAGATACGCAGTATTTT. Amino acids: CASRLSGTGGTTDTQYF.